Shown below are 25 T cell receptor beta chains from a single sample sequenced in a study of OX40 agonist ivuxolimab in advanced cancers. Produced via immunoSEQ multiplex PCR; TCRdb's table is partial and in-frame only. The sample lists roughly 73,000 clones, about four fifths seen once, with approximately 1% in the top ten. The input for sequencing was CD4+ or CD8+ T cells sorted from blood, taken in a trial of the OX40 agonist ivuxolimab. Source of these receptors: an adult with an advanced solid tumor such as melanoma, head and neck, liver or kidney cancer.

The chain uses TRBV6-5 and TRBJ2-7; D is possibly TRBD1 (6 bases). This CDR3 is built from 14 residues. Trimming removed 7 bases from V and 3 bases from J, with 16 bases in between. Germline CDR1 reads MNHEY; CDR2 reads SVGAGI. DNA for the CDR3: TGTGCCAGCAACTCCGACAGGCCTTACTACGAGCAGTACTTC. As protein: CASNSDRPYYEQYF.

This chain links TRBV19 with TRBJ1-2, with 8 bases that match TRBD1. The CDR3 loop spans 16 amino acids. Germline V gene lookup returns CDR1 LNHDA and CDR2 SQIVND (reference sequence). J lost 4 bases, V lost 3 bases, and 10 bases had no gene match. The CDR3 DNA is TGTGCCAGTAGTATCTCCGGGACAGGTCCACCCTATGGCTACACCTTC. Amino acids: CASSISGTGPPYGYTF.

Only one count was recorded for this clone. The rearrangement joins TRBV5-8 to TRBJ1-1; TRBD1 is a possible D gene (6 bases). CDR3 size: 15 residues. The germline V gene encodes CDR1 SGHTS and CDR2 YDEGEE. The ends were cut back, 0 bases at V and 3 bases at J, with 12 bases in the middle. CDR3 DNA sequence: TGTGCCAGCAGCTTGGTTCAGGGGCGGTACACTGAAGCTTTCTTT. It codes for CASSLVQGRYTEAFF.

The chain links TRBV28 to TRBJ2-4, with 8 bases aligning to TRBD1. Germline values: CDR1 MDHEN, CDR2 SYDVKM. Unmatched junction bases numbered 3, after V lost 5 bases and J lost 0 bases. The CDR3 runs 15 residues. CDR3 nucleotide sequence: TGTGCCAGCAGTCCCGGGACAGGAGCCAAAAACATTCAGTACTTC. Amino acid sequence: CASSPGTGAKNIQYF.

The chain employs TRBV2 and TRBJ2-1, with D perhaps assigned TRBD1 or TRBD2 (5 bases each). This CDR3 spans 16 amino acids. The germline CDR1 and CDR2 sequences are SNHLY and FYNNEI. Trimming pared 5 bases from V and 8 bases from J, leaving 22 bases between. The CDR3 sequence: CASSRAWGRGMDEQFF. The CDR3 DNA reads as TGTGCCAGCAGTCGAGCGTGGGGGAGAGGAATGGATGAGCAGTTCTTC.

The V and J genes are TRBV7-9 and TRBJ2-2; 10 bases are shared with TRBD2. This CDR3 is 16 amino acids long. The V and J ends lost 5 bases and 3 bases, in that order; junction bases with no gene match: 6. Germline values: CDR1 SEHNR, CDR2 FQNEAQ (reference sequence). The CDR3 is CASSPYGTSDTGELFF. The CDR3 nucleotides read TGTGCCAGCAGCCCATACGGGACTAGCGACACCGGGGAGCTGTTTTTT.

This clone was counted a single time. The chain couples TRBV29-1 to TRBJ1-2, with 9 bases lining up with TRBD1. There are 13 residues in the CDR3. Germline loops: CDR1 SQVTM, CDR2 ANQGSEA. V trimming: 5 bases; J trimming: 2 bases; junction bases outside the gene matches: 3. CDR3 nucleotides: TGCAGCGTTCGGACAGGGGAAAACTATGGCTACACCTTC. This encodes CSVRTGENYGYTF.

The chain links TRBV14 to TRBJ2-1; D remains ambiguous. The germline V gene encodes CDR1 SGHDN and CDR2 FVKESK. The CDR3 is 11 residues long. The V end was cut by 1 base, the J end by 12 bases, with 7 bases between. CDR3 in DNA: TGTGCCAGCAGCCAAGCCCCCAGGCAGTTCTTC. As protein: CASSQAPRQFF.

In DNA form, the CDR3 reads TGTGCCAGCAGTAGGGACCGGTTTGGAGAGACCCAGTACTTC. Its translation is CASSRDRFGETQYF. The chain links TRBV6-5 to TRBJ2-5, with D perhaps being TRBD1 or TRBD2 (5 bases each). This CDR3 contains 14 residues. The germline V gene encodes CDR1 MNHEY and CDR2 SVGAGI. The V end lost 5 bases, the J end lost 4 bases, and 14 bases lay between the germline ends.

This clone is a singleton in its sample. The chain combines TRBV7-2 with TRBJ1-5, with TRBD1 matching 8 bases. This CDR3 comprises 15 residues. Germline CDR1 reads SGHTA; CDR2 reads FQGNSA. After removal of 0 bases from V and 5 bases from J, the junction contained 3 bases not matched to a gene. This CDR3 is CASSLAATGDQPQHF. The CDR3 coding sequence is TGTGCCAGCAGCTTAGCGGCGACAGGGGATCAGCCCCAGCATTTT.

The genes are TRBV5-6 and TRBJ2-6; no firm D call. Trimming cost V 4 bases and J 4 bases, with 6 bases left between them. The CDR3 runs to 13 residues. Germline V gene data show CDR1 as SGHDT and CDR2 as YYEEEE. DNA for the CDR3: TGTGCCAGCAGCCAAAAGGGGGCCAACGTCCTGACTTTC. It yields the protein CASSQKGANVLTF.

The rearrangement joins TRBV6-1 to TRBJ2-1; tentative D call: TRBD1 (6 bases). Germline values: CDR1 MNHNS, CDR2 SASEGT. V was shortened by 7 bases and J by 4 bases, with 11 bases between the two germline ends. The CDR3 sequence is 13 residues long. CDR3 sequence reads: CASNRQVYNEQFF. The CDR3 DNA is TGTGCCAGCAACCGACAGGTTTACAATGAGCAGTTCTTC.

The CDR3 sequence is CSVDYRDTGNTEAFF. CDR3 in DNA: TGCAGCGTTGACTACCGGGACACGGGGAACACTGAAGCTTTCTTT. The chain combines TRBV29-1 with TRBJ1-1; possible D gene TRBD1, 6 bases. The V and J ends lost 3 bases and 1 base respectively, with 15 bases between them. The CDR3 totals 15 residues. Germline loops: CDR1 SQVTM, CDR2 ANQGSEA.

The chain links TRBV11-2 to TRBJ2-7; TRBD1 matches at 8 bases. With 5 bases clipped from V and 2 bases from J, the junction kept 8 bases outside the gene matches. From germline, CDR1 is SGHAT and CDR2 FQNNGV. This CDR3 region has 15 residues. CDR3 in amino acids: CASSPGQVSPYEQYF. CDR3 DNA: TGTGCCAGCAGCCCGGGACAGGTCAGCCCCTACGAGCAGTACTTC.

This clone was found a few times. CDR3 amino acids: CASGTLFVDSGNTIYF. CDR3 coding DNA: TGTGCCAGTGGGACCCTATTCGTAGATTCTGGAAACACCATATATTTT. The rearrangement uses TRBV5-3 and TRBJ1-3; maybe TRBD1 (5 bases). TRBV5-3 is an ORF, with its function uncertain. V dropped 8 bases and J dropped 1 base, with 19 bases sitting between them. This CDR3 comprises 16 residues.

This chain uses TRBV28 with TRBJ2-7; TRBD1 matches at 9 bases. J was trimmed by 3 bases and V by 6 bases; bases with no gene match: 3. This CDR3 spans 13 amino acids. From germline, CDR1 is MDHEN and CDR2 SYDVKM. In nucleotides, the CDR3 is TGTGCCAGCAGGGGGACAGGGAACTACGAGCAGTACTTC. This translates into CASRGTGNYEQYF.

The CDR3 sequence: CASRPPGRGGETQYF. As DNA, the CDR3 is TGTGCAAGTCGCCCTCCCGGGCGGGGAGGAGAGACCCAGTACTTC. The genes are TRBV12-2 and TRBJ2-5; TRBD2, as called in the table, went unchecked against the DNA. TRBV12-2 is reported as a pseudogene. The CDR3 covers 15 residues.

This clone was counted a few times. This chain joins TRBV30 and TRBJ1-1, with D possibly matching TRBD1 (5 bases). V gave up 0 bases and J gave up 10 bases, with 21 bases separating them. CDR3 length: 15 amino acids. Germline V lookup: CDR1 GTSNPN, CDR2 SVGIG (reference sequence). CDR3 sequence (DNA): TGTGCCTGGAGTGTCCCCGGGCCGGGGGGACGAGTAGCTTTCTTT. Amino acid sequence: CAWSVPGPGGRVAFF.

The chain uses TRBV10-3 and TRBJ2-2; D is possibly TRBD1 or TRBD2 (5 bases each). Germline-derived CDR1 and CDR2 are ENHRY and SYGVKD. This CDR3 has 14 residues. V lost 6 bases and J 1 base, leaving 9 bases between the germline ends. The CDR3 DNA follows: TGTGCCATCAGAGGGACCGAGAACACCGGGGAGCTGTTTTTT. This codes for CAIRGTENTGELFF.

The V call is TRBV10-3, the J call TRBJ2-2, with a weak D call TRBD2 (6 bases). Germline CDR1 is ENHRY and CDR2 is SYGVKD. The CDR3 runs 14 residues. Between the trimmed V and J ends, which lost 8 bases and 4 bases, there was a span of 14 bases. CDR3 nucleotide sequence: TGTGCCATCGGGAGTAGCGGAGCCACCGGGGAGCTGTTTTTT. Protein: CAIGSSGATGELFF.

The chain joins TRBV5-5 to TRBJ1-6; no reliable D call. The CDR3 runs 13 residues. Germline values: CDR1 SGHKS, CDR2 YYEKEE (reference sequence). V was cut by 4 bases and J by 6 bases, with 8 bases left in between. As DNA, the CDR3 is TGTGCCAGCAGCCAAGATCCTAATTCACCCCTCCACTTT. It codes for CASSQDPNSPLHF.

This clone was counted a single time. The rearrangement joins TRBV5-1 to TRBJ1-3, with TRBD1 as a possible D gene (6 bases). CDR3 length equals 16 residues. CDR1 is SGHRS and CDR2 is YFSETQ in the germline V gene. With 6 bases removed from V and 1 base from J, the gap between germline ends came to 17 bases. CDR3: CASMIGQLGSGNTIYF. In DNA form, the CDR3 reads TGCGCCAGCATGATTGGACAGCTCGGTTCTGGAAACACCATATATTTT.

The chain uses TRBV7-4 and TRBJ2-7, with 7 positions matching TRBD1. The CDR3 totals 14 residues. V was pared by 5 bases and J by 7 bases, with 11 bases of the junction left unmatched. Germline values: CDR1 SGHVT, CDR2 SQSDAQ. CDR3 region: CASSQTGLEEEQYF. In nucleotides, the CDR3 is TGTGCCAGCAGCCAGACAGGGTTAGAAGAAGAGCAGTACTTC.

J is TRBJ2-3 and V is TRBV19; possible D gene TRBD2, 7 bases. The CDR3 contains 19 residues. CDR1 and CDR2 from the germline V gene are LNHDA and SQIVND (reference sequence). V lost 3 bases and J lost 2, with 24 bases in between. The CDR3 DNA is TGTGCCAGTAGTATTGAAGGGGGGGGGCGAGGTTGGGACACAGATACGCAGTATTTT. It codes for CASSIEGGGRGWDTDTQYF.

The chain combines TRBV5-1 with TRBJ2-3; TRBD1 is a possible D gene (5 bases). V lost 0 bases to trimming and J lost 5 bases, with 13 bases between them. The CDR3 is 15 amino acids. The germline V gene has CDR1 SGHRS and CDR2 YFSETQ. CDR3 in amino acids: CASSLAGQKIDTQYF. The CDR3 DNA is TGCGCCAGCAGCTTGGCAGGGCAGAAAATAGATACGCAGTATTTT. Supplemented by reference TRBV5-1 and TRBJ2-3, the full variable domain reads KAGVTQTPRYLIKTRGQQVTLSCSPISGHRSVSWYQQTPGQGLQFLFEYFSETQRNKGNFPGRFSGRQFSNSRSEMNVSTLELGDSALYLCASSLAGQKIDTQYFGPGTRLTVL.